This TCR beta chain is from a study of blood T cell repertoires in COVID-19. Study summary: The samples span acute and convalescent COVID-19 from the United States, Italy and Spain. T cells, B-cell-depleted T cells, or PBMCs supplied cDNA or gDNA.

Patients at the Seattle site were enrolled during active infection and followed longitudinally. The germline CDR1 and CDR2 sequences are SEHNR and FQNEAQ (reference sequence). Between the trimmed V and J ends, which lost 4 bases and 5 bases, there was a span of 20 bases. This CDR3 spans 16 amino acids. In the original workflow: Quantification of nucleated cells was approximated via reference gene primer amplification. Method: immunoSEQ multiplex PCR; TCRdb's copy keeps in-frame clones and lacks some. That table furnishes V, J and clone size, whereas the DNA furnished D and trimming. The sample holds more than 300,000 clones, more than 70% seen once.

The sequenced material came from peripheral blood. V and J are TRBV7-9 and TRBJ1-2; tentatively, D is TRBD1 (5 bases). The TCR comes from a woman in her 30s with COVID-19, enrolled during active disease. The DNA for the CDR3 is TGTGCCAGCAGCTCTGGCACAGGATTCGGTTTATATGGCTACACCTTC. Translation: CASSSGTGFGLYGYTF. Based on the CDR3 plus reference TRBV7-9 and TRBJ1-2, the full variable domain is DTGVSQNPRHKITKRGQNVTFRCDPISEHNRLYWYRQTLGQGPEFLTYFQNEAQLEKSRLLSDRFSAERPKGSFSTLEIQRTEQGDSAMYLCASSSGTGFGLYGYTFGSGTRLTVV.